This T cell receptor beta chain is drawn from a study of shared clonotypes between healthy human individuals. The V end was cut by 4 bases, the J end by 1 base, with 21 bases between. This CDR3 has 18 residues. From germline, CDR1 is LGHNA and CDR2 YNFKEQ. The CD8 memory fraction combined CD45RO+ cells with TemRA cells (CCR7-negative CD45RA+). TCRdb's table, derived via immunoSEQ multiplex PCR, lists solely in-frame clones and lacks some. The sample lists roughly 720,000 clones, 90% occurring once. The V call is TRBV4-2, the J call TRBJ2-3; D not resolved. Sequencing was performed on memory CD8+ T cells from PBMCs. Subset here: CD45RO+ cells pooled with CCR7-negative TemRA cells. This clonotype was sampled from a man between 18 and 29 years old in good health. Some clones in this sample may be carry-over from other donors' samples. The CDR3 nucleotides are TGTGCCAGCAGCCCTTACCCGGACCGTCAGGTTGGCACAGATACGCAGTATTTT. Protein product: CASSPYPDRQVGTDTQYF.